The 27 T cell receptor beta chains presented below share a single source sample, sequenced in a study of cytomegalovirus exposure and HLA in healthy donors. The PCR was carried out with 60 Vbeta primers and 13 Jbeta primers. Sequencing was performed with immunoSEQ multiplex PCR; in TCRdb, only in-frame clones are kept and a portion is missing. The sample carries tens of thousands of clones, more than 70% recorded once. The sequenced material came from PBMCs. Receptors originate from a woman aged 40 to 49 in good health and CMV-seronegative.

This chain connects TRBV19 to TRBJ2-1, with D unresolved. The CDR3 is 13 amino acids. CDR1 LNHDA and CDR2 SQIVND come from the germline V gene (reference sequence). The germline V and J ends were trimmed by 5 bases and 12 bases, with 17 bases remaining between them. This CDR3 reads CASSPPQVSLQFF. The CDR3, as DNA: TGTGCCAGTAGTCCACCGCAAGTGTCACTGCAGTTCTTC.

The V and J genes are TRBV6-1 and TRBJ1-5; D remains ambiguous. In germline, CDR1 is MNHNS, CDR2 SASEGT. The length of the CDR3 is 14 residues. V dropped 2 bases and J dropped 2 bases, with 7 bases sitting between them. The DNA for the CDR3 is TGTGCCAGCAGTGAATTCGGGGGCAATCAGCCCCAGCATTTT. Protein product: CASSEFGGNQPQHF.

Of note for this clone: This CDR3 is also generated by other DNA sequences in the sample. The gene calls are TRBV6-5 and TRBJ1-4, with TRBD1 as a possible D gene (5 bases). The CDR3 extends over 15 amino acids. Germline V lookup: CDR1 MNHEY, CDR2 SVGAGI. Trimming took 0 bases from V and 3 from J, leaving 8 bases between them. CDR3 loop: CASSYSGVSNEKLFF. The CDR3 DNA reads TGTGCCAGCAGTTACTCAGGGGTCTCTAATGAAAAACTGTTTTTT.

The chain uses TRBV4-3 and TRBJ2-3, with 13 bases aligning to TRBD2. With V trimmed by 4 bases and J by 2 bases, 6 bases remained unmatched. Germline V gene data show CDR1 as LGHNA and CDR2 as YSLEER. The CDR3 spans 17 residues. This CDR3 reads CASSLGLAGVPTDTQYF. The CDR3 nucleotides read TGCGCCAGCAGCCTCGGACTAGCGGGGGTCCCCACAGATACGCAGTATTTT.

The genes are TRBV10-3 and TRBJ2-5; D might be TRBD1 (6 bases). Germline CDR1 reads ENHRY; CDR2 reads SYGVKD. Trimming shortened V by 0 bases and J by 5 bases, and 16 bases separated the two germline ends. The CDR3 consists of 16 residues. The CDR3 DNA reads as TGTGCCATCAGTGAGTCCAGGGGCCCGACGCGGGAGACCCAGTACTTC. Protein: CAISESRGPTRETQYF.

V is TRBV19 and J is TRBJ1-1; TRBD1 might be the D (6 bases). The V and J ends lost 4 bases and 1 base respectively, with 13 bases between them. The CDR3 is 15 amino acids. Germline V gene sequence: CDR1 LNHDA, CDR2 SQIVND (reference sequence). CDR3 residues: CASSNQGLQNTEAFF. In DNA form, the CDR3 reads TGTGCCAGTAGTAACCAGGGGCTGCAGAACACTGAAGCTTTCTTT.

V gene TRBV6-5 combines with J gene TRBJ2-7; 11 nucleotides line up with TRBD1. The CDR3 is 15 residues long. V dropped 6 bases and J dropped 3; count of bases not matched to a gene: 7. The germline V gene has CDR1 MNHEY and CDR2 SVGAGI. This CDR3 reads CASRPRGTGGYEQYF. The CDR3 DNA reads TGTGCCAGCAGACCACGGGGGACAGGGGGCTACGAGCAGTACTTC.

The gene calls are TRBV5-8 and TRBJ2-5; no reliable D call. The germline V and J ends were trimmed by 0 bases and 2 bases, with 2 bases remaining between them. Germline lookup yields CDR1 SGHTS and CDR2 YDEGEE. The length of the CDR3 is 12 residues. For the CDR3, the DNA is TGTGCCAGCAGCTTGGTACAAGAGACCCAGTACTTC. This sequence encodes CASSLVQETQYF. Together with reference TRBV5-8 and TRBJ2-5, the CDR3 gives the full variable domain: EAGVTQSPTHLIKTRGQQATLRCSPISGHTSVYWYQQALGLGLQFLLWYDEGEERNRGNFPPRFSGRQFPNYSSELNVNALELEDSALYLCASSLVQETQYFGPGTRLLVL.

Remarks on this clone: Possible read error: a much larger clone is one base away. The genes are TRBV28 and TRBJ1-2; 8 bases are a match to TRBD1. The V gene's germline CDR1 is MDHEN and CDR2 SYDVKM. This CDR3 is built from 17 residues. The CDR3 DNA follows: TGTGCCAGCAGTTTATTCGGACAGGGCCTGACTAACTATGGCTACCCCTTC. Translated: CASSLFGQGLTNYGYPF.

In its sample, this clone was seen a few times. A junction boundary mismatches the germline segment, possibly from a read error. This sequence joins TRBV27 and TRBJ1-5, with unresolved D. Germline V gives CDR1 MNHEY, CDR2 SMNVEV (reference sequence). This CDR3 has 15 amino acids. CDR3 nucleotide sequence: TGTGCCAGCAGGTCCGGGATACTGAGCAATCAGCCCCAGAATTTT. This codes for CASRSGILSNQPQNF.

The chain combines TRBV7-9 with TRBJ1-4, with TRBD1 identical over 10 bases. The CDR3 runs 14 residues. Germline trimming cut 4 bases from V and 4 bases from J; bases unmatched to any gene: 0. CDR1 and CDR2 from the germline V gene are SEHNR and FQNEAQ (reference sequence). In DNA, the CDR3 is TGTGCCAGCAGCTGGGACAGGGGTAATGAAAAACTGTTTTTT. It is translated as CASSWDRGNEKLFF.

This clone was counted a single time. The gene calls are TRBV30 and TRBJ2-5, with D uncertain. Trimming pared 2 bases from V and 5 bases from J, leaving 18 bases between. In germline, CDR1 is GTSNPN, CDR2 SVGIG (reference sequence). The CDR3 runs to 15 residues. The DNA for the CDR3 is TGTGCCTGGAGTCCCAAAAAAGTGACGAGGGAGACCCAGTACTTC. This gives the protein CAWSPKKVTRETQYF.

This chain joins TRBV28 and TRBJ1-1; perhaps TRBD1 as D (6 bases). Trimming pared 8 bases from V and 1 base from J, leaving 17 bases between. The CDR3 has 15 residues. The germline V gene encodes CDR1 MDHEN and CDR2 SYDVKM. The CDR3 DNA reads as TGTGCCAGCCGAGGGGGGGCCACTCGGAACACTGAAGCTTTCTTT. Translation gives CASRGGATRNTEAFF.

The V gene is TRBV5-1, the J gene TRBJ2-3; D gene ambiguous. From germline, CDR1 is SGHRS and CDR2 YFSETQ. The CDR3 loop spans 14 amino acids. V was cut by 5 bases and J by 4 bases, with 14 bases left in between. The CDR3 loop reads CASRIREFSDTQYF. The CDR3 DNA follows: TGCGCCAGCAGAATAAGAGAGTTTTCAGATACGCAGTATTTT.

This clone was counted once. This sequence joins TRBV2 and TRBJ2-3; perhaps TRBD1 as D (5 bases). The CDR3 has 15 amino acids. V was trimmed by 2 bases and J by 0 bases, leaving 9 bases between them. Germline loops: CDR1 SNHLY, CDR2 FYNNEI. The CDR3 DNA reads TGTGCCAGCAGTGAAAGGGGTTCTAGCACAGATACGCAGTATTTT. It specifies CASSERGSSTDTQYF.

This clone has just a few counts. The junction differs from germline at one of its ends, possibly a read error. The chain recombines TRBV19 with TRBJ1-5; no reliable D call. Looked up from germline, CDR1 is LNHDA and CDR2 is SQIVND (reference sequence). This CDR3 is 13 amino acids long. The DNA for the CDR3 is TGTGCCAGTAGCTCGACTGGTAATCAGCCCCAGAATTTT. It yields the protein CASSSTGNQPQNF.

This chain connects TRBV5-1 to TRBJ2-7, with 8 bases that match TRBD2. The CDR3 has 15 amino acids. The V gene's germline CDR1 is SGHRS and CDR2 YFSETQ. J was trimmed by 0 bases and V by 4 bases; bases with no gene match: 6. The CDR3 sequence is CASSLGGGPSYEQYF. DNA for the CDR3: TGCGCCAGCAGCCTGGGCGGGGGGCCCTCCTACGAGCAGTACTTC.

This clone has a handful of counts. V is TRBV7-8 and J is TRBJ2-7; TRBD1 matches at 7 bases. Germline V gene sequence: CDR1 SGHVS, CDR2 FQNEAQ. The CDR3 is 14 residues long. V was clipped by 4 bases and J by 4 bases; unmatched bases: 7. CDR3 sequence reads: CASSSRQGQYEQYF. In nucleotides, the CDR3 is TGTGCCAGCAGCTCCCGACAGGGTCAATACGAGCAGTACTTC.

The rearrangement links TRBV25-1 to TRBJ1-2, with 8 bases matching TRBD1. The V segment lost 6 bases and the J segment 2 bases; nucleotides outside the gene matches: 8. The CDR3 loop spans 15 amino acids. Germline V CDR1 and CDR2: MGHDK, SYGVNS. The CDR3 DNA reads TGTGCCAGCAGACCCGGACAGGGACGAAACTATGGCTACACCTTC. This translates into CASRPGQGRNYGYTF.

The chain has TRBV6-4 and TRBJ2-6; D remains ambiguous. CDR1 and CDR2 (germline): MRHNA, SNTAGT. Trimming left V 4 bases short and J 3 bases short, with 7 bases between. The CDR3 loop spans 14 amino acids. This chain's CDR3 is CASSGESGANVLTF. CDR3 DNA: TGTGCCAGCAGTGGTGAGAGTGGGGCCAACGTCCTGACTTTC.

V usage is TRBV11-2 and J usage is TRBJ2-7; 7 bases map to TRBD2. This CDR3 is built from 14 residues. Germline V lookup: CDR1 SGHAT, CDR2 FQNNGV. With 1 base clipped from V and 4 bases from J, the junction kept 4 bases outside the gene matches. CDR3 DNA sequence: TGTGCCAGCAGCTTAGGGGGCGGGGGTTACGAGCAGTACTTC. The encoded protein is CASSLGGGGYEQYF.

The rearrangement links TRBV5-4 to TRBJ1-2; 8 nucleotides match TRBD1. The germline V gene has CDR1 SGHNT and CDR2 YYREEE (reference sequence). The CDR3 extends over 15 amino acids. Trimming removed 9 bases from V and 7 bases from J; junction bases left unmatched: 17. The CDR3 loop is CATYPQVQGAGGYTF. The CDR3 DNA reads TGTGCCACCTATCCCCAGGTTCAGGGGGCCGGTGGCTACACCTTC.

The V gene is TRBV15, the J gene TRBJ1-2, with 9 nucleotides matching TRBD1. Germline CDR1 LNHNV, CDR2 YYDKDF (reference sequence). The V segment lost 1 base and the J segment 4 bases; nucleotides outside the gene matches: 4. The CDR3 is 15 residues long. The CDR3 coding sequence is TGTGCCACCAGCAGAGTTACAGGGGGCATCTATGGCTACACCTTC. Encoded protein: CATSRVTGGIYGYTF.

V gene TRBV7-9 combines with J gene TRBJ2-5; 7 nucleotides align to TRBD2. The germline gives CDR1 SEHNR, CDR2 FQNEAQ (reference sequence). Trimming cost V 3 bases and J 2 bases; bases outside gene matches: 6. CDR3 length equals 15 residues. CDR3 in amino acids: CASSFALAEQETQYF. The CDR3 nucleotides read TGTGCCAGCAGCTTTGCGCTAGCGGAGCAAGAGACCCAGTACTTC.

This clone came up a few times. The J gene is TRBJ2-1, the V gene TRBV19; tentative D call: TRBD1 (6 bases). This CDR3 comprises 16 residues. Trimming removed 9 bases from V and 3 bases from J, with 21 bases in between. CDR1 and CDR2 from the germline V gene are LNHDA and SQIVND (reference sequence). The CDR3 loop reads CASTDTGFYSYNEQFF. The CDR3 coding sequence is TGTGCCAGCACCGACACAGGGTTCTATAGCTACAATGAGCAGTTCTTC.

This clone was picked up one time. The V gene is TRBV10-3, the J gene TRBJ1-1; 10 nucleotides line up with TRBD1. The J segment lost 7 bases and the V segment lost 6 bases, leaving 8 bases of the junction unmatched. The CDR3 is 14 amino acids. CDR1 and CDR2 from the germline V gene are ENHRY and SYGVKD. The chain's CDR3 is CAIRNPGTGDEAFF. The CDR3 DNA sequence: TGTGCCATCAGGAACCCCGGGACAGGGGATGAAGCTTTCTTT.

The CDR3 region has the DNA TGTGCCAGCTCACAGGGGGTTCATAATGAAAAACTGTTTTTT. Translation: CASSQGVHNEKLFF. The chain is built from TRBV18 and TRBJ1-4, with D maybe TRBD1 (6 bases). V lost 4 bases, J lost 4 bases, and 10 bases lay in between. The V gene's germline CDR1 is KGHSH and CDR2 LQKENI. CDR3 length equals 14 residues.